The 17 T cell receptor beta chains presented below share a single source sample, sequenced in a study of cytomegalovirus exposure and HLA in healthy donors. This PCR relied on a set of 60 Vbeta primers and 13 Jbeta primers. Profiled with immunoSEQ multiplex PCR; TCRdb holds only in-frame clones, not every one. This sample carries about 160,000 clones, about 88% of them seen once, and the ten largest clones take roughly 2.2%. The specimen sequenced was PBMCs. The receptors derive from a man younger than 35 in good health and CMV-seropositive.

The chain employs TRBV19 and TRBJ2-1; 10 bases are a match to TRBD2. The germline V gene encodes CDR1 LNHDA and CDR2 SQIVND (reference sequence). The CDR3 extends over 16 amino acids. J was trimmed by 9 bases and V by 3 bases; bases with no gene match: 11. The CDR3 nucleotides read TGTGCCAGTAGTATGCCCCGCAGCGGGGGGGCAGGTGAGCAGTTCTTC. Its protein is CASSMPRSGGAGEQFF.

This chain links TRBV14 with TRBJ2-7; D possibly corresponds to TRBD2 (5 bases). The CDR3 contains 13 residues. Germline lookup yields CDR1 SGHDN and CDR2 FVKESK. V was pared by 0 bases and J by 5 bases, with 8 bases between. Written as DNA, the CDR3 is TGTGCCAGCAGCCAAGACGCGGGTAACGAGCAGTACTTC. Translation gives CASSQDAGNEQYF.

V is TRBV7-6 and J is TRBJ2-3; weak D call: TRBD1 (5 bases). V was cut by 4 bases and J by 7 bases, with 18 bases left in between. CDR1 SGHVS and CDR2 FNYEAQ come from the germline V gene. CDR3 length equals 15 residues. CDR3 loop: CASSYGTGRAHTQYF. The CDR3 DNA follows: TGTGCCAGCAGCTACGGAACAGGCCGAGCACATACGCAGTATTTT.

The rearrangement joins TRBV6-5 to TRBJ1-6, with 7 nucleotides matching TRBD1. CDR3 length equals 14 residues. CDR1 is MNHEY, CDR2 SVGAGI, per germline. Trimming removed 4 bases from V and 7 bases from J; junction bases left unmatched: 4. This CDR3 is CASSSTGVNSPLHF. The CDR3 DNA follows: TGTGCCAGCAGTTCTACAGGGGTCAATTCACCCCTCCACTTT.

J is TRBJ2-5 and V is TRBV4-3, with 8 bases identical to TRBD1. TRBJ2-7 explains the end of the DNA better; the J call may be wrong. The CDR3 totals 19 residues. CDR1 is LGHNA, CDR2 YSLEER, per germline. Here the CDR3 DNA reads TGCGCCAGCAGCCAAGATAGCGGACAGGGAATCGGGTTCAGGTACGAGCAGTACTTC. It encodes CASSQDSGQGIGFRYEQYF.

The chain joins TRBV7-6 to TRBJ2-5, with 12 bases fitting TRBD1. The trim removed 2 bases at V and 5 bases at J, leaving 12 bases unmatched. The CDR3 is 18 residues long. Germline V lookup: CDR1 SGHVS, CDR2 FNYEAQ. CDR3 DNA sequence: TGTGCCAGCAGCTTATCTCTTCCGGGACAGGGGGCTCCGGAGACCCAGTACTTC. Translated, it gives CASSLSLPGQGAPETQYF.

The V gene is TRBV9, the J gene TRBJ1-2; D is ambiguous. This CDR3 is built from 14 residues. V was trimmed by 0 bases and J by 4 bases, leaving 10 bases between them. Germline CDR1 SGDLS, CDR2 YYNGEE. CDR3 in amino acids: CASSVEDSFYGYTF. The CDR3 coding sequence is TGTGCCAGCAGCGTAGAAGATAGTTTCTATGGCTACACCTTC. Filled out from reference TRBV9 and TRBJ1-2, the complete variable domain reads DSGVTQTPKHLITATGQRVTLRCSPRSGDLSVYWYQQSLDQGLQFLIQYYNGEERAKGNILERFSAQQFPDLHSELNLSSLELGDSALYFCASSVEDSFYGYTFGSGTRLTVV.

The rearrangement joins TRBV4-3 to TRBJ2-2; TRBD1 aligns across 8 bases. Germline lookup yields CDR1 LGHNA and CDR2 YSLEER. V lost 0 bases and J lost 7; bases outside the gene matches: 10. This CDR3 comprises 17 residues. Here the CDR3 reads CASSQDSNTGGVGELFF. The CDR3 nucleotides are TGCGCCAGCAGCCAAGATAGTAACACAGGGGGTGTCGGGGAGCTGTTTTTT.

The chain links TRBV6-1 to TRBJ2-1; D is perhaps TRBD2 (6 bases). Trimming removed 2 bases at V and 12 bases at J, with 11 bases between. Germline V CDR1 and CDR2: MNHNS, SASEGT. This CDR3 is built from 12 residues. CDR3 protein: CASSEMASVQFF. In DNA, the CDR3 is TGTGCCAGCAGTGAAATGGCTAGCGTGCAGTTCTTC.

The rearrangement uses TRBV6-5 and TRBJ2-3, with 7 bases aligning to TRBD2. The length of the CDR3 is 15 residues. V shed 4 bases and J 2 bases; nucleotides not matched to a gene: 6. CDR1 is MNHEY and CDR2 is SVGAGI in the germline V gene. The CDR3 bases are TGTGCCAGCAGTTCCAGCGGGGCCGTCACAGATACGCAGTATTTT. Encoded protein: CASSSSGAVTDTQYF.

This chain links TRBV2 with TRBJ2-1; 9 positions agree with TRBD1. The CDR3 runs to 14 residues. The germline V gene has CDR1 SNHLY and CDR2 FYNNEI. Trimming removed 6 bases from V and 10 bases from J; junction bases left unmatched: 10. The CDR3 protein is CASRLQGAPVEQFF. The CDR3, as DNA: TGTGCCAGCAGACTACAGGGGGCGCCGGTGGAGCAGTTCTTC.

A word on this clone: The junction shows a germline mismatch at one end, possibly a read error. The CDR3 DNA follows: TGTGCCAGCAGTGACAAGGACAGGGGGACCTATCGCTACACCTTC. Its protein product is CASSDKDRGTYRYTF. This chain links TRBV6-1 with TRBJ1-2; the match to TRBD1 covers 10 bases. CDR3 length: 15 residues. Germline CDR1 and CDR2: MNHNS and SASEGT.

With regard to this clone: One junction end does not reproduce the germline sequence, and a read error may be involved. The chain employs TRBV5-1 and TRBJ2-6; the D gene is possibly TRBD1 (5 bases). Germline-derived CDR1 and CDR2 are SGHRS and YFSETQ. The CDR3 is 13 residues long. The CDR3 sequence: CASSYSGANGLTF. The DNA for the CDR3 is TGCGCCAGCAGTTACTCTGGGGCCAACGGCCTGACTTTC. Complete variable domain (other parts from reference TRBV5-1 and TRBJ2-6): KAGVTQTPRYLIKTRGQQVTLSCSPISGHRSVSWYQQTPGQGLQFLFEYFSETQRNKGNFPGRFSGRQFSNSRSEMNVSTLELGDSALYLCASSYSGANGLTFGAGSRLTVL.

The rearrangement joins TRBV7-9 to TRBJ1-1; no definite D call. CDR1 SEHNR and CDR2 FQNEAQ come from the germline V gene (reference sequence). The length of the CDR3 is 14 residues. The V end lost 0 bases, the J end lost 0 bases, and 5 bases lay between the germline ends. The CDR3 spells CASSLALLNTEAFF. CDR3 sequence (DNA): TGTGCCAGCAGCTTAGCTCTCCTGAACACTGAAGCTTTCTTT.

The rearrangement joins TRBV9 to TRBJ1-3; TRBD1 aligns across 9 bases. The J segment lost 4 bases and the V segment lost 0 bases, leaving 5 bases of the junction unmatched. Germline V CDR1 and CDR2: SGDLS, YYNGEE. This CDR3 comprises 16 residues. CDR3 nucleotides: TGTGCCAGCAGCGTAGTATCACAGGGGGCGGGAAACACCATATATTTT. This codes for CASSVVSQGAGNTIYF.

For this clone: This sample includes further DNA sequences coding for the same CDR3. This rearrangement joins TRBV5-1 to TRBJ2-1; TRBD2 is a possible D gene (7 bases). From germline, CDR1 is SGHRS and CDR2 YFSETQ. This CDR3 is 15 amino acids long. Trimming removed 4 bases from V and 5 bases from J, with 16 bases in between. CDR3 in amino acids: CASSLGGGRDNEQFF. The CDR3 DNA reads TGCGCCAGCAGCCTTGGAGGGGGGAGGGACAATGAGCAGTTCTTC.

This chain joins TRBV9 and TRBJ2-7; unclear D gene. V lost 2 bases and J 6 bases, leaving 12 bases between the germline ends. Germline V gene lookup returns CDR1 SGDLS and CDR2 YYNGEE. This CDR3 has 13 amino acids. The CDR3 spells CASSVVVASEQYF. The CDR3 nucleotides are TGTGCCAGCAGCGTGGTCGTCGCGAGCGAGCAGTACTTC.